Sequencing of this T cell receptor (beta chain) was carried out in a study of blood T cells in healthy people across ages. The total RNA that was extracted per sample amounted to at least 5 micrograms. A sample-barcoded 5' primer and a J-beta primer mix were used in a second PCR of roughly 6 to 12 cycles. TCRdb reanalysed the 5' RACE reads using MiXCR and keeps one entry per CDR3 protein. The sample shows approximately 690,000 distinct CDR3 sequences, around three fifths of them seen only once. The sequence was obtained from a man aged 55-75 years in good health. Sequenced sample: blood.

CDR3 in DNA: TGTGCCAGCAGTTTAGCGGCAGGGTATCCCCTCATGGCTTTCTTT. Its translation is CASSLAAGYPLMAFF. The chain couples TRBV27 to TRBJ1-1; D might be TRBD1 (5 bases). This CDR3 has 15 amino acids. Germline CDR1 MNHEY, CDR2 SMNVEV (reference sequence). Trimming shortened V by 2 bases and J by 11 bases, and 21 bases separated the two germline ends.